The clone carrying this T cell receptor beta chain was detected only a few times. This record belongs to a study of blood T cells in healthy people across ages. Turning to the study itself: About one barcoded beta molecule was captured per two T cells (by template switching).

Isolation recovered at least 6.5 million PBMCs from every sample. The CDR3 sequence is 16 residues long. The V end was cut by 4 bases, the J end by 1 base, with 14 bases between. CDR1 and CDR2 from the germline V gene are DFQATT and SNEGSKA (reference sequence). The second PCR ran roughly 7 to 11 cycles with a sample-barcoded 5' primer and J-beta primers. TCRdb ran MiXCR on the 5' RACE reads and lists one entry per CDR3 protein. The data contain fewer than 950,000 distinct CDR3 sequences, about 55% of them singletons. The receptor was derived from a man of 80 years or more in good health. Sequencing was carried out using blood. The chain employs TRBV20-1 and TRBJ2-6; no firm D call. CDR3 nucleotides: TGCAGTGCTATTGATAGGGTGCGATCTGGGGCCAACGTCCTGACTTTC. Protein: CSAIDRVRSGANVLTF.